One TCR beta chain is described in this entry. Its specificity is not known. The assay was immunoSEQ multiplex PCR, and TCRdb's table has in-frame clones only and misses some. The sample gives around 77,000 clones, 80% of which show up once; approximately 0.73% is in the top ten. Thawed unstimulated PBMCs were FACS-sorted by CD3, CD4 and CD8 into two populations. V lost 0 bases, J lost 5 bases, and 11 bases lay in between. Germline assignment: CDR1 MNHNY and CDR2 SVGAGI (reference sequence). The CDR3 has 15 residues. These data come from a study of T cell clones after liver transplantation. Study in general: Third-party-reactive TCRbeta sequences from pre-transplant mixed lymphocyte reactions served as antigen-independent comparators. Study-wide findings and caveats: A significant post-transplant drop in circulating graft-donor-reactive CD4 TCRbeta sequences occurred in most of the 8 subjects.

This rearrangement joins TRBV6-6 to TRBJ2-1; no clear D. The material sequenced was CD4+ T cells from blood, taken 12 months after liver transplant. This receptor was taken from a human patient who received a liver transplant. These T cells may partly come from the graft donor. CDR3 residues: CASSYSKGRDNEQFF. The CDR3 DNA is TGTGCCAGCAGTTACTCGAAGGGCAGAGACAATGAGCAGTTCTTC.